The clone carrying this T cell receptor beta chain was observed once. The antigen is unknown. TCRdb keeps only in-frame clones here, not all; method: immunoSEQ multiplex PCR. Seen here are around 9,000 clones, around 42% observed once, and the top ten hold roughly 3.8%. This sample is part of a study of T cells in localized non-small cell lung cancer. Study-level findings and limits: Longer overall survival accompanied higher blood T cell density. Peak T cell clonality was found in uninvolved adjacent lung, exceeding tumor.

The source of this sequence is a woman aged 35 to 75 with stage I lung adenocarcinoma. Material: lymph node tissue, obtained before any cancer treatment.

This chain's CDR3 is CATSRDPGATSGELFF. The CDR3 region has the DNA TGTGCCACCAGCAGAGATCCGGGGGCGACGAGCGGGGAGCTGTTTTTT. This chain connects TRBV15 to TRBJ2-2; the D gene could be TRBD1 or TRBD2 (6 bases each). Per germline, CDR1 LNHNV and CDR2 YYDKDF (reference sequence). V dropped 0 bases and J dropped 7 bases, with 15 bases sitting between them. The CDR3 spans 16 residues. The full variable domain, in which reference TRBV15 and TRBJ2-2 provide the parts outside the CDR3, is DAMVIQNPRYQVTQFGKPVTLSCSQTLNHNVMYWYQQKSSQAPKLLFHYYDKDFNNEADTPDNFQSRRPNTSFCFLDIRSPGLGDTAMYLCATSRDPGATSGELFFGEGSRLTVL.